These 25 T cell receptor beta chains came from one sample sequenced in a study of beta chain features in type 1 diabetes (dated by TCRdb to 2016 to 2019). To prepare the library, the immunoSEQ multiplex PCR assay was applied. All of the isolated RNA was reverse transcribed with the High Capacity cDNA Reverse Transcription Kit, so expressed TCRB transcripts were sequenced. TCRdb re-hosts the immuneACCESS table, in-frame sequences only. Its copies lack some clones; in the studies checked, an unresolved V gene accounts for under half of them, and the cause for the rest is not known. This sample lists 130,000 to 150,000 clones; 7% to 10% were detected once. Clones ranked in the top ten supply 0.6% to 0.8% of the sample. Sequenced: central memory CD4+ T cells from blood. The receptors originated from a man between 18 and 29 years old in good health.

The chain couples TRBV11-2 to TRBJ2-3; the match to TRBD2 covers 11 bases. Trimming took 2 bases from V and 5 from J; bases not matched to a gene: 9. The germline CDR1 and CDR2 sequences are SGHAT and FQNNGV. The CDR3 has 17 amino acids. The CDR3 nucleotides are TGTGCCAGCAGCTTAATAGCGGGGGGGCATTCAGTAGATACGCAGTATTTT. Encoded protein: CASSLIAGGHSVDTQYF.

The V call is TRBV11-2, the J call TRBJ1-5; TRBD1 matches 7 bases. V lost 5 bases and J lost 3; bases outside the gene matches: 4. Germline V lookup: CDR1 SGHAT, CDR2 FQNNGV. This CDR3 contains 14 residues. As DNA, the CDR3 is TGTGCCAGCAGCCCGACAGGGTACAATCAGCCCCAGCATTTT. Its translation is CASSPTGYNQPQHF.

A few counts support this clone. V usage is TRBV10-3 and J usage is TRBJ1-2, with 7 bases fitting TRBD1. The J segment lost 2 bases and the V segment lost 8 bases, leaving 5 bases of the junction unmatched. The CDR3 has 13 amino acids. Germline CDR1 ENHRY, CDR2 SYGVKD. The CDR3 protein is CAIQGVTNYGYTF. The CDR3 coding sequence is TGTGCCATCCAGGGGGTGACGAACTATGGCTACACCTTC.

This clone has just a few counts. The J gene is TRBJ1-6, the V gene TRBV7-2; 7 positions agree with TRBD1. Losses at the gene ends were 5 bases for V and 3 bases for J; bases not matched to a gene: 10. The CDR3 spans 17 residues. Germline CDR1 SGHTA, CDR2 FQGNSA. CDR3 loop: CASSRLGTADYNSPLHF. The DNA for the CDR3 is TGTGCCAGCAGCCGTCTCGGGACAGCCGACTATAATTCACCCCTCCACTTT.

This clone was counted a few times. This chain connects TRBV29-1 to TRBJ2-3; perhaps TRBD2 as D (6 bases). Germline V gives CDR1 SQVTM, CDR2 ANQGSEA. The ends were cut back, 1 base at V and 3 bases at J, with 11 bases in the middle. The CDR3 extends over 14 amino acids. For the CDR3, the DNA is TGCAGCGTTGAAGCGTCTCGGGGGACAGATACGCAGTATTTT. This translates into CSVEASRGTDTQYF.

This chain joins TRBV5-1 and TRBJ2-7; the match to TRBD2 covers 7 bases. The V and J ends lost 3 bases and 5 bases, in that order; junction bases with no gene match: 11. Germline CDR1 is SGHRS and CDR2 is YFSETQ. The CDR3 has 15 residues. Here the CDR3 reads CASSYTAGSGNEQYF. The DNA of the CDR3 is TGCGCCAGCAGCTACACAGCGGGGTCGGGTAACGAGCAGTACTTC. Full variable domain (rest looked up from reference TRBV5-1 and TRBJ2-7): KAGVTQTPRYLIKTRGQQVTLSCSPISGHRSVSWYQQTPGQGLQFLFEYFSETQRNKGNFPGRFSGRQFSNSRSEMNVSTLELGDSALYLCASSYTAGSGNEQYFGPGTRLTVT.

The chain has TRBV19 and TRBJ2-5; D unresolved. The CDR3 runs 13 residues. Trimming took 2 bases from V and 2 from J, leaving 6 bases between them. Per germline, CDR1 LNHDA and CDR2 SQIVND (reference sequence). The DNA of the CDR3 is TGTGCCAGTAGTATACAGTCACAAGAGACCCAGTACTTC. Amino acids: CASSIQSQETQYF.

This clone was counted between two and nine times. This sample includes further DNA sequences coding for the same CDR3. The chain carries TRBV9 and TRBJ2-2, with TRBD2 matching over 9 bases. V gave up 3 bases and J gave up 3 bases; unmatched junction bases: 6. The CDR3 consists of 16 residues. Germline lookup yields CDR1 SGDLS and CDR2 YYNGEE. The chain's CDR3 is CASSALAGGDTGELFF. CDR3 in DNA: TGTGCCAGCAGCGCCCTCGCGGGAGGGGACACCGGGGAGCTGTTTTTT.

This clone was observed a few times. As DNA, the CDR3 is TGTGCCAGCAGCGTAGTCAGCGGGGGAGGAGATACGCAGTATTTT. This translates into CASSVVSGGGDTQYF. The gene calls are TRBV9 and TRBJ2-3; TRBD2 aligns across 8 bases. This CDR3 spans 15 amino acids. V lost 0 bases to trimming and J lost 5 bases; unmatched junction nucleotides: 5. Per the germline V gene, CDR1 is SGDLS and CDR2 is YYNGEE.

V and J are TRBV19 and TRBJ2-6; 8 bases agree with TRBD2. Germline V CDR1 and CDR2: LNHDA, SQIVND (reference sequence). This CDR3 comprises 17 residues. Germline trimming cut 9 bases from V and 0 bases from J; bases unmatched to any gene: 10. CDR3 amino acids: CASRPGGVGSGANVLTF. In nucleotides, the CDR3 is TGTGCCAGCCGTCCGGGAGGGGTGGGCTCTGGGGCCAACGTCCTGACTTTC.

This clone was found a few times. The chain links TRBV5-1 to TRBJ2-5; D might be TRBD2 (5 bases). CDR1 and CDR2 (germline): SGHRS, YFSETQ. The CDR3 spans 16 residues. V dropped 1 base and J dropped 2 bases, with 15 bases sitting between them. CDR3 nucleotides: TGCGCCAGCAGCTTGTATGCGGGTTCTTCTCAAGAGACCCAGTACTTC. Its translation: CASSLYAGSSQETQYF.

This clone came up a few times. V gene TRBV19 combines with J gene TRBJ2-7; TRBD1 agrees at 11 bases. This CDR3 is 15 amino acids long. Per germline, CDR1 LNHDA and CDR2 SQIVND (reference sequence). V gave up 3 bases and J gave up 2 bases; unmatched junction bases: 3. The CDR3 DNA reads TGTGCCAGTAGTATCCCGGGACAGGGGGCCTACGAGCAGTACTTC. As protein: CASSIPGQGAYEQYF.

This clone showed up just a few times. The CDR3 coding sequence is TGTGCCAGCAGCTCGGGACAGTTCGATACGCAGTATTTT. This translates into CASSSGQFDTQYF. The chain links TRBV5-8 to TRBJ2-3, with 7 bases identical to TRBD1. Trimming at V came to 3 bases and at J to 6 bases, leaving 4 bases not matched to a gene. The CDR3 has 13 amino acids. The germline CDR1 and CDR2 sequences are SGHTS and YDEGEE.

This clone came up a few times. CDR3 residues: CASSPGRGAYNSPLHF. CDR3 coding DNA: TGTGCCAGCAGCCCGGGCCGGGGAGCTTATAATTCACCCCTCCACTTT. The rearrangement uses TRBV11-2 and TRBJ1-6, with D unclear. The CDR3 runs 16 residues. Trimming cost V 5 bases and J 4 bases, with 15 bases left between them. Looked up from germline, CDR1 is SGHAT and CDR2 is FQNNGV.

This clone was seen a few times. J is TRBJ2-7 and V is TRBV4-3, with 10 bases fitting TRBD1. CDR1 is LGHNA and CDR2 is YSLEER in the germline V gene. J gave up 7 bases and V 1 base, and 10 bases lay outside the gene matches. This CDR3 is built from 16 residues. In nucleotides, the CDR3 is TGCGCCAGCAGCCAAGGCCCTCGAGACAGGGGGCTTGAGCAGTACTTC. Residues: CASSQGPRDRGLEQYF.

The V and J genes are TRBV21-1 and TRBJ2-3; TRBD2, the table's D call, was not compared with the DNA. TRBV21-1 is tagged as a pseudogene. The CDR3 extends over 15 amino acids. The CDR3 sequence is CASSIPLKPPGTQYF. The CDR3 nucleotides are TGTGCCAGCAGCATCCCCCTCAAACCCCCGGGTACGCAGTATTTT.

The chain carries TRBV7-6 and TRBJ2-3, with 15 positions matching TRBD2. V dropped 4 bases and J dropped 6; count of bases not matched to a gene: 5. CDR1 and CDR2 (germline): SGHVS, FNYEAQ. This CDR3 contains 16 residues. The CDR3 spells CASSSGLAGGGDTQYF. Here the CDR3 DNA reads TGTGCCAGCAGCTCTGGACTAGCGGGGGGGGGCGATACGCAGTATTTT.

The chain recombines TRBV2 with TRBJ1-5; D unclear. V shed 4 bases and J shed 7 bases, with 11 bases lying between them. Germline CDR1 reads SNHLY; CDR2 reads FYNNEI. The CDR3 covers 13 residues. The CDR3 nucleotides read TGTGCCAGCAGTGCGGGGAGGGAGCAGCCCCAGCATTTT. Protein sequence: CASSAGREQPQHF.

Here the CDR3 reads CASSLGTGVPGELFF. The DNA of the CDR3 is TGTGCCAGCAGCTTAGGGACAGGGGTCCCCGGGGAGCTGTTTTTT. The rearrangement joins TRBV13 to TRBJ2-2, with 8 bases lining up with TRBD1. The CDR3 has 15 residues. Per the germline V gene, CDR1 is PRHDT and CDR2 is FYEKMQ (reference sequence). V gave up 0 bases and J gave up 6 bases; unmatched junction bases: 3.

The J gene is TRBJ1-1, the V gene TRBV10-2; 7 bases line up with TRBD1. From germline, CDR1 is WSHSY and CDR2 SAAADI. The junction had 2 bases not matched to a gene; V was cut back by 6 bases and J by 1 base. The CDR3 length is 13 residues. The CDR3 spells CASRRGQNTEAFF. CDR3 sequence (DNA): TGCGCCAGCAGGAGGGGGCAGAACACTGAAGCTTTCTTT.

This clone was seen only a few times. This chain links TRBV7-2 with TRBJ1-1, with D maybe TRBD1 (5 bases). Germline V gene data show CDR1 as SGHTA and CDR2 as FQGNSA. V lost 5 bases and J 1 base, leaving 11 bases between the germline ends. The CDR3 extends over 14 amino acids. The CDR3 reads CASSRQDRNTEAFF. CDR3 coding DNA: TGTGCCAGCAGCCGCCAAGACAGGAACACTGAAGCTTTCTTT.

This clone was found a few times. J is TRBJ2-7 and V is TRBV7-2; D remains ambiguous. Germline CDR1 reads SGHTA; CDR2 reads FQGNSA. Trimming removed 1 base at V and 4 bases at J, with 8 bases between. This CDR3 contains 13 residues. The CDR3 sequence: CASSLDRRYEQYF. In DNA, the CDR3 is TGTGCCAGCAGCTTAGACCGCCGGTACGAGCAGTACTTC.

This clone was counted only a few times. The chain joins TRBV2 to TRBJ2-3; 7 positions agree with TRBD2. Germline trimming cut 7 bases from V and 3 bases from J; bases unmatched to any gene: 7. The CDR3 loop spans 14 amino acids. Germline CDR1 and CDR2: SNHLY and FYNNEI. CDR3 sequence: CASTIGGVTDTQYF. CDR3 DNA sequence: TGTGCCAGCACCATTGGGGGGGTAACAGATACGCAGTATTTT.

The CDR3 DNA follows: TGTGCCAGCAGCCCCCGTCGGAGGGGGGGGGCATCAGATACGCAGTATTTT. Its protein product is CASSPRRRGGASDTQYF. The chain links TRBV7-2 to TRBJ2-3, with D perhaps matching TRBD2 (7 bases). Germline CDR1 SGHTA, CDR2 FQGNSA. Trimming cost V 5 bases and J 4 bases, with 22 bases left between them. The CDR3 is made up of 17 amino acids.

V and J are TRBV5-1 and TRBJ2-5; D uncertain. From germline, CDR1 is SGHRS and CDR2 YFSETQ. Trimming cost V 0 bases and J 4 bases, with 13 bases left between them. The CDR3 has 15 residues. The CDR3 here is CASSLAADTAETQYF. The CDR3 bases are TGCGCCAGCAGCTTGGCTGCGGATACGGCAGAGACCCAGTACTTC.